One sample yielded the 26 T cell receptor beta chains listed below, sequenced in a study of B cell selection in AIRE deficiency. Only in-frame clones appear in the TCRdb table, and some are missing; sequencing was by immunoSEQ multiplex PCR. The repertoire holds roughly 24,000 clones, with 92% as singletons. Sorted regulatory T cells were CD4-positive, CD25-high and CD127-low or negative. The sequenced sample consisted of CD4+CD25+ Tregs sorted from PBMCs. These receptor sequences come from a human donor in good health.

CDR3 loop: CASSLRYSLLFYGYTF. In DNA form, the CDR3 reads TGTGCCAGCAGCTTAAGGTACAGTCTCCTATTCTATGGCTACACCTTC. The chain joins TRBV7-3 to TRBJ1-2; no clear D gene. Germline V gene sequence: CDR1 SGHTA, CDR2 FQGTGA. The CDR3 runs 16 residues. V lost 1 base to trimming and J lost 4 bases, with 16 bases between them.

The chain employs TRBV15 and TRBJ2-7; TRBD2 aligns across 12 bases. The CDR3 sequence is 14 residues long. Per the germline V gene, CDR1 is LNHNV and CDR2 is YYDKDF (reference sequence). Trimming removed 6 bases from V and 3 bases from J; junction bases left unmatched: 3. CDR3 DNA sequence: TGTGCCACCAGAACTAGCGGGGGGAGCTACGAGCAGTACTTC. Translation: CATRTSGGSYEQYF. The full variable domain, completed using reference TRBV15 and TRBJ2-7, is DAMVIQNPRYQVTQFGKPVTLSCSQTLNHNVMYWYQQKSSQAPKLLFHYYDKDFNNEADTPDNFQSRRPNTSFCFLDIRSPGLGDTAMYLCATRTSGGSYEQYFGPGTRLTVT.

The chain combines TRBV2 with TRBJ2-3; 10 positions agree with TRBD1. Per germline, CDR1 SNHLY and CDR2 FYNNEI. The CDR3 runs 15 residues. V gave up 6 bases and J gave up 3 bases; unmatched junction bases: 6. The CDR3 DNA sequence: TGTGCCAGCAGACGGGACAGGGGAGCGACAGATACGCAGTATTTT. This gives the protein CASRRDRGATDTQYF. Using reference TRBV2 and TRBJ2-3 for the parts outside the CDR3, the full variable domain is EPEVTQTPSHQVTQMGQEVILRCVPISNHLYFYWYRQILGQKVEFLVSFYNNEISEKSEIFDDQFSVERPDGSNFTLKIRSTKLEDSAMYFCASRRDRGATDTQYFGPGTRLTVL.

The V and J genes are TRBV6-5 and TRBJ2-1, with TRBD2 identical over 8 bases. With 6 bases clipped from V and 2 bases from J, the junction kept 6 bases outside the gene matches. The CDR3 totals 15 residues. Germline values: CDR1 MNHEY, CDR2 SVGAGI. CDR3 nucleotides: TGTGCCAGCAGAACGGGGGGGGGCCCCTACAATGAGCAGTTCTTC. This codes for CASRTGGGPYNEQFF.

The chain couples TRBV6-5 to TRBJ2-5; D may be TRBD1 or TRBD2 (6 bases each). Judging by the DNA end, TRBJ2-7 fits better; the J call may be wrong. Germline CDR1 MNHEY, CDR2 SVGAGI. The CDR3 has 14 amino acids. For the CDR3, the DNA is TGTGCCAGCTGGGGGCGGGGACGCGGGTACGAGCAGTACTTC. The encoded protein is CASWGRGRGYEQYF.

The genes are TRBV5-1 and TRBJ1-1, with D unresolved. V lost 1 base, J lost 3 bases, and 13 bases lay in between. The CDR3 has 15 amino acids. Germline V gene lookup returns CDR1 SGHRS and CDR2 YFSETQ. The CDR3 loop reads CASSLIGNRDTEAFF. The CDR3 bases are TGCGCCAGCAGCTTGATAGGGAATCGGGACACTGAAGCTTTCTTT.

The chain combines TRBV5-4 with TRBJ1-2, with D unclear. The germline V gene has CDR1 SGHNT and CDR2 YYREEE (reference sequence). CDR3 size: 12 residues. V was trimmed by 4 bases and J by 6 bases, leaving 10 bases between them. The CDR3, as DNA: TGTGCCAGCAGCATGAATAGGGATGGCTACACCTTC. Encoded protein: CASSMNRDGYTF.

The chain links TRBV27 to TRBJ2-5; 7 bases are shared with TRBD1. Germline CDR1 reads MNHEY; CDR2 reads SMNVEV (reference sequence). The CDR3 consists of 14 residues. Unmatched junction bases numbered 8, after V lost 5 bases and J lost 5 bases. CDR3 in DNA: TGTGCCAGCAGTATGACAGGGAAATGGGAGACCCAGTACTTC. Translation: CASSMTGKWETQYF.

The genes are TRBV11-2 and TRBJ2-7; no definite D call. This CDR3 has 15 amino acids. V lost 0 bases and J lost 2, with 11 bases in between. The V gene's germline CDR1 is SGHAT and CDR2 FQNNGV. The CDR3 DNA is TGTGCCAGCAGCTTAGACGTAGGGTTGACCTACGAGCAGTACTTC. Encoded protein: CASSLDVGLTYEQYF.

This chain uses TRBV29-1 with TRBJ2-2, with D possibly matching TRBD1 (6 bases). This CDR3 has 16 amino acids. Germline V lookup: CDR1 SQVTM, CDR2 ANQGSEA. V lost 6 bases to trimming and J lost 7 bases, with 24 bases between them. The CDR3 DNA sequence: TGCAGCGTCACACTATTCGGACAGTACGGAGACGGGGAGCTGTTTTTT. Translated, it gives CSVTLFGQYGDGELFF.

This rearrangement joins TRBV5-1 to TRBJ1-1, with unresolved D. This CDR3 has 16 residues. Germline V lookup: CDR1 SGHRS, CDR2 YFSETQ. The V and J ends lost 2 bases and 7 bases respectively, with 21 bases between them. The CDR3 here is CASSLPSSIGPSEAFF. In DNA form, the CDR3 reads TGCGCCAGCAGCTTACCCTCTTCGATTGGGCCGAGTGAAGCTTTCTTT.

V usage is TRBV10-3 and J usage is TRBJ2-7; 7 nucleotides align to TRBD2. The V gene's germline CDR1 is ENHRY and CDR2 SYGVKD. This CDR3 is built from 14 residues. V gave up 11 bases and J gave up 0 bases; unmatched junction bases: 10. DNA of the CDR3: TGTGCCTCCGGCGGGCTAGCGGCCTCCTACGAGCAGTACTTC. Its protein product is CASGGLAASYEQYF.

The chain has TRBV5-6 and TRBJ2-5, with 9 bases that match TRBD1. Trimming removed 7 bases from V and 0 bases from J; junction bases left unmatched: 13. In germline, CDR1 is SGHDT, CDR2 YYEEEE. The CDR3 spans 17 residues. CDR3 DNA: TGTGCCAGCTCGCAAACAGGGGGCCCTAAGTACCAAGAGACCCAGTACTTC. This sequence encodes CASSQTGGPKYQETQYF.

V usage is TRBV30 and J usage is TRBJ2-2; no definite D call. The CDR3 loop spans 11 amino acids. The V gene lost 4 bases and the J gene lost 10 bases, with 10 bases spanning the gap. Per the germline V gene, CDR1 is GTSNPN and CDR2 is SVGIG (reference sequence). The CDR3 sequence is CAWTFQAELFF. CDR3 sequence (DNA): TGTGCCTGGACGTTCCAAGCGGAGCTGTTTTTT.

V is TRBV19 and J is TRBJ1-5; D call uncertain. The CDR3 consists of 16 residues. Germline V gene sequence: CDR1 LNHDA, CDR2 SQIVND (reference sequence). V dropped 1 base and J dropped 0 bases, with 10 bases sitting between them. The CDR3 bases are TGTGCCAGTAGTATAGCGGCAGGCTATAGCAATCAGCCCCAGCATTTT. The encoded protein is CASSIAAGYSNQPQHF.

This clone was seen a single time. CDR3: CASSPGRSEQYF. The CDR3 bases are TGTGCCAGCTCACCAGGGAGGAGCGAGCAGTACTTC. The rearrangement uses TRBV18 and TRBJ2-7; tentatively, D is TRBD2 (6 bases). Trimming removed 2 bases from V and 6 bases from J, with 8 bases in between. Germline values: CDR1 KGHSH, CDR2 LQKENI. The CDR3 totals 12 residues.

The chain carries TRBV7-9 and TRBJ2-1, with D maybe TRBD1 (5 bases). There are 17 residues in the CDR3. The V gene's germline CDR1 is SEHNR and CDR2 FQNEAQ (reference sequence). Trimming cost V 1 base and J 2 bases, with 15 bases left between them. In DNA form, the CDR3 reads TGTGCCAGCAGCTTAGTAGGGGCCACCCTGACCTACAATGAGCAGTTCTTC. Protein: CASSLVGATLTYNEQFF.

J is TRBJ1-4 and V is TRBV6-5, with 7 bases fitting TRBD1. V dropped 2 bases and J dropped 5; count of bases not matched to a gene: 8. Germline CDR1 reads MNHEY; CDR2 reads SVGAGI. The CDR3 totals 16 residues. CDR3 sequence reads: CASSYLTQGWNEKLFF. DNA of the CDR3: TGTGCCAGCAGTTACCTCACACAGGGGTGGAATGAAAAACTGTTTTTT.

The rearrangement links TRBV28 to TRBJ2-7; 9 bases are a match to TRBD1. This CDR3 is 14 amino acids long. Germline loops: CDR1 MDHEN, CDR2 SYDVKM. The V gene end was trimmed by 3 bases and the J gene end by 4 bases; junction bases not matched to a gene: 4. CDR3 in DNA: TGTGCCAGCAGTTTGTTACAGGGGGCGTACGAGCAGTACTTC. Amino acid sequence: CASSLLQGAYEQYF.

V is TRBV7-6 and J is TRBJ1-3, with D perhaps matching TRBD1 (5 bases). In germline, CDR1 is SGHVS, CDR2 FNYEAQ. Deletions cut 4 bases from V and 0 bases from J, with 7 bases between. The CDR3 has 14 amino acids. The CDR3 here is CASSSGLSGNTIYF. CDR3 nucleotides: TGTGCCAGCAGCTCGGGACTCTCTGGAAACACCATATATTTT.

CDR3 in amino acids: CASSAGVSDTQYF. CDR3 sequence (DNA): TGTGCCAGCTCAGCAGGGGTATCAGATACGCAGTATTTT. V and J are TRBV18 and TRBJ2-3; D is possibly TRBD1 (6 bases). The CDR3 extends over 13 amino acids. The germline V gene has CDR1 KGHSH and CDR2 LQKENI. V shed 5 bases and J shed 4 bases, with 10 bases lying between them.

V and J are TRBV9 and TRBJ2-7, with no clear D. The CDR3 is 15 amino acids. Trimming cost V 2 bases and J 0 bases, with 12 bases left between them. Germline V lookup: CDR1 SGDLS, CDR2 YYNGEE. CDR3 sequence: CASSVSRHNSYEQYF. The CDR3 region has the DNA TGTGCCAGCAGCGTTTCCCGACATAACTCCTACGAGCAGTACTTC. Using reference TRBV9 and TRBJ2-7 for the parts outside the CDR3, the full variable domain is DSGVTQTPKHLITATGQRVTLRCSPRSGDLSVYWYQQSLDQGLQFLIQYYNGEERAKGNILERFSAQQFPDLHSELNLSSLELGDSALYFCASSVSRHNSYEQYFGPGTRLTVT.

CDR3 amino acids: CATQGNSNQPQHF. CDR3 DNA: TGTGCCACCCAGGGTAATAGCAATCAGCCCCAGCATTTT. The J gene is TRBJ1-5, the V gene TRBV6-5; TRBD1 might be the D (5 bases). This CDR3 contains 13 residues. V was trimmed by 10 bases and J by 0 bases, leaving 10 bases between them. Looked up from germline, CDR1 is MNHEY and CDR2 is SVGAGI.

The V and J genes are TRBV7-9 and TRBJ2-5; 10 positions match TRBD2. CDR1 and CDR2 (germline): SEHNR, FQNEAQ (reference sequence). The V segment lost 4 bases and the J segment 4 bases; nucleotides outside the gene matches: 12. The CDR3 extends over 17 amino acids. The CDR3 sequence is CASSSILLAGYLETQYF. The CDR3 nucleotides read TGTGCCAGCAGCTCTATCCTACTAGCGGGGTATTTAGAGACCCAGTACTTC.

This chain joins TRBV6-9 and TRBJ1-1; TRBD1 is a possible D gene (5 bases). Trimming took 4 bases from V and 7 from J, leaving 13 bases between them. Germline V lookup: CDR1 MNHGY, CDR2 SVAAGI. This CDR3 spans 13 amino acids. The CDR3 sequence is CASSFRSGLEAFF. CDR3 nucleotides: TGTGCCAGCAGTTTTCGATCGGGACTTGAAGCTTTCTTT.

This chain's CDR3 is CASSLRAQGGEQFF. CDR3 in DNA: TGTGCCAGCAGCTTAAGGGCCCAGGGGGGTGAGCAGTTCTTC. The rearrangement joins TRBV7-2 to TRBJ2-1; tentatively, D is TRBD1 (7 bases). The CDR3 has 14 amino acids. Germline CDR1 and CDR2: SGHTA and FQGNSA. The V and J ends lost 2 bases and 9 bases respectively, with 14 bases between them.